A selection of T cell receptor beta chains follows, all from one sample in a study of CXCR3-negative and CXCR3-positive naive CD8 T cells. From the 5' RACE reads, TCRdb lists one entry per CDR3 protein and no DNA. This repertoire includes 55,000 to 75,000 distinct CDR3 sequences. The sequencing input was naive CXCR3+ CD8+ T cells from blood. Receptor source: a human donor in good health. Some clones in this sample may be carry-over from other donors' samples. CDR3s include the opening cysteine and the closing phenylalanine or tryptophan. Fields, in order: J gene, V gene, CDR3 protein.

J: TRBJ2-4
V: TRBV7-9
CDR3: CASSPSGPVMDIQYF

J: TRBJ2-7
V: TRBV7-6
CDR3: CASSLDPDRGLLYEQYF

J: TRBJ2-7
V: TRBV7-2
CDR3: CASSPGLAGMIYEQYF

J: TRBJ2-1
V: TRBV6-2/TRBV6-3
CDR3: CASAGLGSYNEQFF

J: TRBJ2-7
V: TRBV20-1
CDR3: CSATGPYEQYF

J: TRBJ2-7
V: TRBV11-2
CDR3: CASSLEGSDEQYF

J: TRBJ2-7
V: TRBV20-1
CDR3: CSASLHIYEQYF

J: TRBJ1-2
V: TRBV7-9
CDR3: CASSPGQGGYTF

J: TRBJ2-2
V: TRBV10-3
CDR3: CAIPKNTGELFF

J: TRBJ2-1
V: TRBV5-1
CDR3: CASSLEETVLPSYNEQFF

J: TRBJ2-2
V: TRBV5-1
CDR3: CASRQIPGQVMGSGELFF

J: TRBJ1-5
V: TRBV11-1
CDR3: CASSLGRGLNQPQHF

J: TRBJ2-7
V: TRBV7-6
CDR3: CASSLQDRIYEQYF

J: TRBJ2-7
V: TRBV7-6
CDR3: CASSLAAGGSEQYF

J: TRBJ2-7
V: TRBV7-9
CDR3: CASSLGWQTYEQYF

J: TRBJ2-7
V: TRBV29-1
CDR3: CSVEERHGSTGYEQYF

J: TRBJ2-2
V: TRBV5-1
CDR3: CASSSGQGALFAVTGELFF

J: TRBJ2-7
V: TRBV29-1
CDR3: CSVESEAIKHGSYEQYF

J: TRBJ2-3
V: TRBV23-1
CDR3: CASSYRPLRSGTGGRTQYF

J: TRBJ2-1
V: TRBV19
CDR3: CASTGLAGYYSSYNEQFF

J: TRBJ2-1
V: TRBV3-1
CDR3: CASSHKNLGTSGRNEQFF

J: TRBJ2-1
V: TRBV9
CDR3: CASSDSRTSGGASEQFF

J: TRBJ1-2
V: TRBV20-1
CDR3: CSARKRDGDYGYTF

J: TRBJ1-2
V: TRBV27
CDR3: CASSKDGADGYTF

J: TRBJ2-5
V: TRBV28
CDR3: CAGGRFAETQYF

J: TRBJ1-4
V: TRBV10-3
CDR3: CAIADREVDEKLFF

J: TRBJ2-5
V: TRBV2
CDR3: CASSGLAGLETQYF

J: TRBJ1-1
V: TRBV6-5
CDR3: CASTHRGGNTEAFF

J: TRBJ1-2
V: TRBV7-9
CDR3: CASSLPVGGQGKTNYGYTF

J: TRBJ1-1
V: TRBV27
CDR3: CASSLNRGTNTEAFF

J: TRBJ2-1
V: TRBV10-3
CDR3: CAISIGSDEQFF

J: TRBJ2-3
V: TRBV7-9
CDR3: CASSLEDRPYTDTQYF

J: TRBJ2-2
V: TRBV4-3
CDR3: CASSQEQGGWNTGELFF

J: TRBJ2-1
V: TRBV4-3
CDR3: CASSQEAGYGFNEQFF

J: TRBJ2-7
V: TRBV30
CDR3: CAWVGTGNYEQYF

J: TRBJ1-1
V: TRBV15
CDR3: CAIGTGGVEAFF

J: TRBJ2-1
V: TRBV29-1
CDR3: CSVEGQGKDAEQFF

J: TRBJ2-1
V: TRBV6-2/TRBV6-3
CDR3: CASRVRPGEKFF

J: TRBJ2-7
V: TRBV7-9
CDR3: CASSLEGLHEQYF

J: TRBJ2-3
V: TRBV19
CDR3: CASTPPVWGGGTDTQYF

J: TRBJ2-2
V: TRBV7-9
CDR3: CASSRTPAQNTGELFF

J: TRBJ2-7
V: TRBV7-9
CDR3: CASSPAGTGTSYEQYF

J: TRBJ2-6
V: TRBV7-9
CDR3: CASSLAVIVATEENNVLTF

J: TRBJ2-1
V: TRBV4-1
CDR3: CASSQGGTSGFGRNEQFF

J: TRBJ2-7
V: TRBV20-1
CDR3: CSANGPGQGFPYEQYF

J: TRBJ2-1
V: TRBV7-7
CDR3: CASSPRGYDEQFF

J: TRBJ2-7
V: TRBV21-1
CDR3: CASIPGSPYEQYF

J: TRBJ1-2
V: TRBV6-2/TRBV6-3
CDR3: CASSFTGTGAPLEGYTF

J: TRBJ1-1
V: TRBV12-3/TRBV12-4
CDR3: CASSSVDREGTEAFF